The clone carrying this T cell receptor (beta chain) was observed once. Authors' methods: How many nucleated cells were present was estimated from reference gene primer amplification. Profiling relied on immunoSEQ multiplex PCR, and the TCRdb table lists in-frame clones only, not all of them. Clone size and the V and J calls come from that table; the DNA yielded D and trimming. The sample holds around 330,000 clones, approximately 90% seen once. This CDR3 is built from 14 residues. Trimming stripped 4 bases from V and 5 bases from J, with 14 bases between. In germline, CDR1 is LNHDA, CDR2 SQIVND (reference sequence). The data were obtained in a study of blood T cell repertoires in COVID-19. Study-level information: Sites across the United States, Italy and Spain contributed samples from acute and convalescent COVID-19. Nucleic acid was either cDNA or gDNA, and it came from T cells, B-cell-depleted T cells, or PBMCs.

This TCR was sampled from a woman aged 45-65 years with active or convalescent COVID-19. Sequenced input: peripheral blood. This rearrangement joins TRBV19 to TRBJ1-1, with D hard to call. The CDR3 DNA reads as TGTGCCAGTAGTACCACCCCCCGGTTAACTGAAGCTTTCTTT. Protein product: CASSTTPRLTEAFF. The full variable domain, rest sourced from reference TRBV19 and TRBJ1-1, is DGGITQSPKYLFRKEGQNVTLSCEQNLNHDAMYWYRQDPGQGLRLIYYSQIVNDFQKGDIAEGYSVSREKKESFPLTVTSAQKNPTAFYLCASSTTPRLTEAFFGQGTRLTVV.